This passage covers 25 T cell receptor beta chains from one sample sequenced in a study of beta chain features in type 1 diabetes. Expressed TCRB transcripts got sequenced, as all isolated RNA was reverse transcribed. Assay: immunoSEQ multiplex PCR; the TCRdb copy retains only in-frame clones and omits some. Here the sample spans 150,000 to 190,000 clones, roughly 8.1% being singletons. Sequenced input: central memory CD4+ T cells from blood. Source of these receptors: a man between 18 and 29 years old in good health.

Ten or more counts support this clone. The rearrangement joins TRBV30 to TRBJ1-5, with a weak D call TRBD1 (5 bases). Deletions cut 5 bases from V and 4 bases from J, with 9 bases between. Germline lookup yields CDR1 GTSNPN and CDR2 SVGIG (reference sequence). This CDR3 is built from 12 residues. This CDR3 is CAWAGDNQPQHF. For the CDR3, the DNA is TGTGCCTGGGCGGGGGATAATCAGCCCCAGCATTTT. Full variable domain (outside the CDR3, taken from reference TRBV30 and TRBJ1-5): SQTIHQWPATLVQPVGSPLSLECTVEGTSNPNLYWYRQAAGRGLQLLFYSVGIGQISSEVPQNLSASRPQDRQFILSSKKLLLSDSGFYLCAWAGDNQPQHFGDGTRLSIL.

This clone was counted only a few times. V and J are TRBV5-6 and TRBJ2-7; 9 nucleotides agree with TRBD2. Looked up from germline, CDR1 is SGHDT and CDR2 is YYEEEE. This CDR3 has 15 residues. V dropped 5 bases and J dropped 1; count of bases not matched to a gene: 7. The CDR3 protein is CASRIWREGSYEQYF. Written as DNA, the CDR3 is TGTGCCAGCAGGATCTGGCGGGAGGGTTCCTACGAGCAGTACTTC. The full variable domain, completed using reference TRBV5-6 and TRBJ2-7, is DAGVTQSPTHLIKTRGQQVTLRCSPKSGHDTVSWYQQALGQGPQFIFQYYEEEERQRGNFPDRFSGHQFPNYSSELNVNALLLGDSALYLCASRIWREGSYEQYFGPGTRLTVT.

This clone was detected only a few times. V is TRBV4-3 and J is TRBJ1-5; the match to TRBD1 covers 7 bases. V trimming: 4 bases; J trimming: 4 bases; junction bases outside the gene matches: 7. CDR1 and CDR2 (germline): LGHNA, YSLEER. The CDR3 extends over 15 amino acids. The CDR3 nucleotides read TGCGCCAGCAGCCTCCTTTGGACAGGTAATCAGCCCCAGCATTTT. Amino acids: CASSLLWTGNQPQHF.

In this sample, this clone turned up a few times. The chain carries TRBV6-5 and TRBJ1-5; 9 nucleotides align to TRBD1. This CDR3 spans 15 amino acids. Losses at the gene ends were 3 bases for V and 7 bases for J; bases not matched to a gene: 7. Germline V CDR1 and CDR2: MNHEY, SVGAGI. The chain's CDR3 is CASSYRTGGGQPQHF. The CDR3 DNA follows: TGTGCCAGCAGTTATCGTACAGGGGGCGGGCAGCCCCAGCATTTT.

Only a few counts were recorded for this clone. V usage is TRBV7-2 and J usage is TRBJ2-1, with 13 bases aligning to TRBD2. Germline CDR1 reads SGHTA; CDR2 reads FQGNSA. The CDR3 runs to 15 residues. J gave up 9 bases and V 3 bases, and 5 bases lay outside the gene matches. This CDR3 is CASSFWTSGGSEQFF. The CDR3 DNA reads TGTGCCAGCAGCTTTTGGACTAGCGGGGGAAGTGAGCAGTTCTTC.

The rearrangement uses TRBV30 and TRBJ1-6, with unresolved D. The CDR3 extends over 14 amino acids. CDR1 and CDR2 (germline): GTSNPN, SVGIG (reference sequence). V lost 2 bases to trimming and J lost 4 bases, with 9 bases between them. CDR3 residues: CAWSSSHYNSPLHF. DNA of the CDR3: TGTGCCTGGAGTTCGTCACATTATAATTCACCCCTCCACTTT.

This clone turned up a few times. The chain employs TRBV4-2 and TRBJ2-6; no clear D. V shed 0 bases and J shed 0 bases, with 6 bases lying between them. Germline loops: CDR1 LGHNA, CDR2 YNFKEQ. This CDR3 is built from 16 residues. The CDR3 region is CASSQDRNSGANVLTF. The CDR3 region has the DNA TGTGCCAGCAGCCAAGACAGAAACTCTGGGGCCAACGTCCTGACTTTC.

The CDR3, as DNA: TGTGCCAGCAGTTTATTACAACTAGCGGTGAACTACGAGCAGTACTTC. Its translation is CASSLLQLAVNYEQYF. The chain recombines TRBV28 with TRBJ2-7; 8 bases map to TRBD2. In germline, CDR1 is MDHEN, CDR2 SYDVKM. The length of the CDR3 is 16 residues. V trimming: 1 base; J trimming: 3 bases; junction bases outside the gene matches: 8.

The J gene is TRBJ1-2, the V gene TRBV6-5, with a tentative D call TRBD1 (6 bases). CDR3 length: 15 amino acids. Germline values: CDR1 MNHEY, CDR2 SVGAGI. V gave up 3 bases and J gave up 8 bases, with 19 bases separating them. CDR3 amino acids: CASSYNRATRGGYTF. The CDR3 bases are TGTGCCAGCAGTTATAACAGGGCCACGAGGGGAGGCTACACCTTC.

The sample holds a few counts of this clone. The chain recombines TRBV30 with TRBJ1-2; no reliable D call. Germline V lookup: CDR1 GTSNPN, CDR2 SVGIG (reference sequence). The CDR3 spans 15 residues. Deletions cut 3 bases from V and 3 bases from J, with 17 bases between. DNA of the CDR3: TGTGCCTGGAGCCCAAATTTGGCGGGCTACTATGGCTACACCTTC. Protein sequence: CAWSPNLAGYYGYTF. The variable domain in full, completed from reference TRBV30 and TRBJ1-2, reads SQTIHQWPATLVQPVGSPLSLECTVEGTSNPNLYWYRQAAGRGLQLLFYSVGIGQISSEVPQNLSASRPQDRQFILSSKKLLLSDSGFYLCAWSPNLAGYYGYTFGSGTRLTVV.

J is TRBJ2-3 and V is TRBV18; 10 bases line up with TRBD2. The CDR3 totals 16 residues. The germline CDR1 and CDR2 sequences are KGHSH and LQKENI. The V gene end was trimmed by 3 bases and the J gene end by 3 bases; junction bases not matched to a gene: 6. DNA of the CDR3: TGTGCCAGCTCACCCCTAGGACTAGCGGCAACAGATACGCAGTATTTT. Translating gives CASSPLGLAATDTQYF.

This chain uses TRBV18 with TRBJ1-2, with 8 positions matching TRBD1. V shed 4 bases and J 6 bases; nucleotides not matched to a gene: 10. Germline lookup yields CDR1 KGHSH and CDR2 LQKENI. The CDR3 has 15 amino acids. The DNA for the CDR3 is TGTGCCAGCTCACAGTATGCAGGGGGCGCCGATGGCTACACCTTC. Amino acid sequence: CASSQYAGGADGYTF.

This clone was seen a few times. V and J are TRBV5-6 and TRBJ2-7, with a weak D call TRBD1 (5 bases). The CDR3 has 14 amino acids. V lost 3 bases to trimming and J lost 0 bases, with 10 bases between them. CDR1 is SGHDT and CDR2 is YYEEEE in the germline V gene. The CDR3 reads CASSCKTDSYEQYF. Here the CDR3 DNA reads TGTGCCAGCAGCTGCAAGACAGACTCCTACGAGCAGTACTTC.

J is TRBJ2-3 and V is TRBV9; TRBD2 matches 7 bases. This CDR3 region has 15 residues. The V segment lost 4 bases and the J segment 5 bases; nucleotides outside the gene matches: 10. Germline-derived CDR1 and CDR2 are SGDLS and YYNGEE. The CDR3 DNA follows: TGTGCCAGCAGCTCGGGAGGTCAGGCTCAAGATACGCAGTATTTT. Translation: CASSSGGQAQDTQYF.

This clone was seen ten or more times. The chain is built from TRBV10-3 and TRBJ2-1; 13 nucleotides match TRBD2. Trimming at V came to 4 bases and at J to 4 bases, leaving 1 base not matched to a gene. Germline V gene data show CDR1 as ENHRY and CDR2 as SYGVKD. The CDR3 has 15 residues. CDR3 nucleotide sequence: TGTGCCATCAGTGCGACTAGCGGGGGGTACAATGAGCAGTTCTTC. Translated, it gives CAISATSGGYNEQFF.

The sample holds a few counts of this clone. The V call is TRBV7-2, the J call TRBJ2-3, with D maybe TRBD2 (6 bases). Trimming left V 6 bases short and J 6 bases short, with 16 bases between. The CDR3 runs 14 residues. Germline V gene data show CDR1 as SGHTA and CDR2 as FQGNSA. CDR3 nucleotides: TGTGCCAGCAGTCGTGCGGGGTCTCCTGATACGCAGTATTTT. Its translation: CASSRAGSPDTQYF. Based on the CDR3 plus reference TRBV7-2 and TRBJ2-3, the full variable domain is GAGVSQSPSNKVTEKGKDVELRCDPISGHTALYWYRQSLGQGLEFLIYFQGNSAPDKSGLPSDRFSAERTGGSVSTLTIQRTQQEDSAVYLCASSRAGSPDTQYFGPGTRLTVL.

The sample holds a few counts of this clone. The chain combines TRBV7-2 with TRBJ2-5; perhaps TRBD1 as D (6 bases). CDR3 length: 13 amino acids. The V and J ends lost 7 bases and 2 bases respectively, with 11 bases between them. CDR1 is SGHTA and CDR2 is FQGNSA in the germline V gene. The CDR3 is CASTPDRQETQYF. The DNA for the CDR3 is TGTGCCAGCACGCCCGACAGGCAAGAGACCCAGTACTTC.

The J gene is TRBJ2-7, the V gene TRBV5-1; 8 nucleotides align to TRBD1. Germline CDR1 SGHRS, CDR2 YFSETQ. The CDR3 consists of 17 residues. Trimming removed 2 bases from V and 4 bases from J; junction bases left unmatched: 14. CDR3 DNA sequence: TGCGCCAGCAGCTTCTCACCGGCAGGGGGCAAAACGTACGAGCAGTACTTC. Translating it yields CASSFSPAGGKTYEQYF.

A few counts support this clone. This chain joins TRBV4-3 and TRBJ2-3, with 9 bases fitting TRBD2. CDR3 length: 16 residues. Germline V gene data show CDR1 as LGHNA and CDR2 as YSLEER. The V gene end was trimmed by 2 bases and the J gene end by 1 base; junction bases not matched to a gene: 4. The CDR3 DNA is TGCGCCAGCAGCCAAATGACTAGCGGTGGCACAGATACGCAGTATTTT. It encodes CASSQMTSGGTDTQYF.

There are a few counts of this clone. This CDR3 is CASSFWTGSSGANVLTF. Written as DNA, the CDR3 is TGTGCCAGCAGCTTTTGGACAGGGAGCTCTGGGGCCAACGTCCTGACTTTC. This rearrangement joins TRBV27 to TRBJ2-6; 8 nucleotides line up with TRBD1. From germline, CDR1 is MNHEY and CDR2 SMNVEV (reference sequence). V lost 6 bases and J lost 0; bases outside the gene matches: 7. The CDR3 is 17 residues long.

This chain joins TRBV18 and TRBJ1-1, with D tentatively TRBD1 (5 bases). In germline, CDR1 is KGHSH, CDR2 LQKENI. Trimming removed 4 bases at V and 5 bases at J, with 11 bases between. The CDR3 extends over 13 amino acids. The CDR3 DNA reads TGTGCCAGCTCACTCAGGGAAAGGACTGAAGCTTTCTTT. The encoded protein is CASSLRERTEAFF.

This clone has only a few counts. The chain recombines TRBV6-6 with TRBJ2-4; TRBD1 matches at 10 bases. This CDR3 comprises 14 residues. The germline gives CDR1 MNHNY, CDR2 SVGAGI (reference sequence). The V and J ends lost 5 bases and 5 bases, in that order; junction bases with no gene match: 3. CDR3: CASSATGGENIQYF. Here the CDR3 DNA reads TGTGCCAGCAGTGCGACAGGGGGCGAAAACATTCAGTACTTC.

This clone was counted a few times. This CDR3 reads CASSSGDKQPQHF. CDR3 in DNA: TGTGCCAGCAGTTCGGGGGATAAGCAGCCCCAGCATTTT. This chain connects TRBV14 to TRBJ1-5, with D possibly matching TRBD1 (5 bases). Germline V gives CDR1 SGHDN, CDR2 FVKESK. V lost 6 bases, J lost 7 bases, and 13 bases lay in between. The CDR3 length is 13 residues.

Concerning this clone: Its ends do not fully match the called genes, so a read error is possible. The V and J genes are TRBV6-5 and TRBJ2-7; maybe TRBD1 (6 bases). Germline CDR1 and CDR2: MNHEY and SVGAGI. The CDR3 is made up of 15 amino acids. CDR3 DNA: TGTGCCAGCAGGACTACAGGGCTCCTCTCCGACGAGCAGTACTTC. Translating it yields CASRTTGLLSDEQYF.

The V call is TRBV5-6, the J call TRBJ1-1; D is unresolved. There are 15 residues in the CDR3. Trimming removed 5 bases at V and 4 bases at J, with 18 bases between. Germline assignment: CDR1 SGHDT and CDR2 YYEEEE. The CDR3 nucleotides read TGTGCCAGCAGTTCGTCTGCCCTTGAGGGCACTGAAGCTTTCTTT. Translated, it gives CASSSSALEGTEAFF.